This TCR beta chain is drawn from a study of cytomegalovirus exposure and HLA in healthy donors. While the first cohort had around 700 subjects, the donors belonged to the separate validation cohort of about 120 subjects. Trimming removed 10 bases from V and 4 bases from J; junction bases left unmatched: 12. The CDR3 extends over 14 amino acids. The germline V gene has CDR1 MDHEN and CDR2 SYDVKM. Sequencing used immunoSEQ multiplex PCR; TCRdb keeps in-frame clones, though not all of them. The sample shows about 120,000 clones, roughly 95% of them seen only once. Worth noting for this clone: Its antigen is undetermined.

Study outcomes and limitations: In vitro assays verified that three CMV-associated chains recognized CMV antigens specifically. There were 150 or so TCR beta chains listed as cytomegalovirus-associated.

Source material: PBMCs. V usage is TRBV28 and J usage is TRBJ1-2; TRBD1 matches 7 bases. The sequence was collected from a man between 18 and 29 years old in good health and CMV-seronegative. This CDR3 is CATPSPGQPYGYTF. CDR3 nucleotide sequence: TGTGCCACCCCCTCCCCGGGACAGCCCTATGGCTACACCTTC.